A selection of T cell receptor beta chains follows, all from one sample in a study of spatial heterogeneity in lung cancer. TCRdb re-called the 5' RACE reads with MiXCR, one entry per CDR3 protein. Of some 7,700 distinct CDR3 sequences detected, roughly a tenth appear once; the ten largest clones hold around 10%. The material was lung tumor tissue, obtained at surgery. The receptors come from a male donor with early-stage non-small cell lung cancer. The CDR3 runs from the conserved cysteine through the conserved F or W. Fields, in order: J gene, clone size, V gene, D gene, CDR3 DNA, CDR3 protein. D genes are given only for firm matches. Size tells how often a clone was seen (once, few, many) or the class of an expanded clone, and some rows leave it out.

j_gene: TRBJ2-2
abundance: many
v_gene: TRBV5-1
d_gene: .
CDR3nt: TGCGCCAGCCAGGACAGGAACACCGGGGAGCTGTTTTTT
CDR3aa: CASQDRNTGELFF

j_gene: TRBJ2-7
abundance: .
v_gene: TRBV3-1
d_gene: TRBD1
CDR3nt: TGTGCCAGCAGCCAGGGACAGAAATCCTACGAGCAGTACTTC
CDR3aa: CASSQGQKSYEQYF

j_gene: TRBJ2-5
abundance: many
v_gene: TRBV29-1
d_gene: .
CDR3nt: TGCAGCGTTGTGGAGCAGGGAGAGACCCAGTACTTC
CDR3aa: CSVVEQGETQYF

j_gene: TRBJ2-1
abundance: many
v_gene: TRBV12-3/TRBV12-4
d_gene: .
CDR3nt: TGTGCCAGCAGTTTACTGGGTGGAGCCTACAATGAGCAGTTCTTC
CDR3aa: CASSLLGGAYNEQFF

j_gene: TRBJ1-2
abundance: .
v_gene: TRBV6-5
d_gene: .
CDR3nt: TGTGCCAGCAGTTACTCGCGGCAGGACTATGGCTACACCTTC
CDR3aa: CASSYSRQDYGYTF

j_gene: TRBJ2-1
abundance: many
v_gene: TRBV19
d_gene: .
CDR3nt: TGTGCCAGTAGTATCCGCCTAGGCGATGAGCAGTTCTTC
CDR3aa: CASSIRLGDEQFF

j_gene: TRBJ2-7
abundance: medium-sized
v_gene: TRBV28
d_gene: .
CDR3nt: TGTGCCAGCACCCCGCCCTGGGACGGATCGAGGGACGAGCAGTACTTC
CDR3aa: CASTPPWDGSRDEQYF

j_gene: TRBJ1-1
abundance: few
v_gene: TRBV6-2/TRBV6-3
d_gene: .
CDR3nt: TGTGCCAGCAGGTTCGAGCGTAGGACTGAAGCTTTCTTT
CDR3aa: CASRFERRTEAFF

j_gene: TRBJ2-2
abundance: .
v_gene: TRBV6-2/TRBV6-3
d_gene: .
CDR3nt: TGTGCCAGCAGTTACGCCGTAGGTTTGACCGGGGAGCTGTTTTTT
CDR3aa: CASSYAVGLTGELFF

j_gene: TRBJ2-5
abundance: many
v_gene: TRBV7-2
d_gene: .
CDR3nt: TGTGCCAGCAGCCAAGGGACCAGGGGAGAGACCCAGTACTTC
CDR3aa: CASSQGTRGETQYF

j_gene: TRBJ2-7
abundance: .
v_gene: TRBV7-2
d_gene: .
CDR3nt: TGTGCCAGCAGCTTATCAGGGAACCACGAGCAGTACTTC
CDR3aa: CASSLSGNHEQYF

j_gene: TRBJ2-7
abundance: .
v_gene: TRBV29-1
d_gene: .
CDR3nt: TGCAGCGTTGGCGGGCAGGGGGGCGAGCAGTACTTC
CDR3aa: CSVGGQGGEQYF

j_gene: TRBJ1-2
abundance: medium-sized
v_gene: TRBV10-3
d_gene: TRBD1
CDR3nt: TGTGCCATCAGTGCTGGACAGGGTCAATCCTATGGCTACACCTTC
CDR3aa: CAISAGQGQSYGYTF

j_gene: TRBJ2-1
abundance: few
v_gene: TRBV11-2
d_gene: .
CDR3nt: TGTGCCAGCAGCTTAGAAATCTTCTCCTACAATGAGCAGTTCTTC
CDR3aa: CASSLEIFSYNEQFF

j_gene: TRBJ1-6
abundance: medium-sized
v_gene: TRBV7-3
d_gene: TRBD1
CDR3nt: TGTGCCAGCAGCCCCGGACAGGGGAATTCACCCCTCCACTTT
CDR3aa: CASSPGQGNSPLHF

j_gene: TRBJ2-1
abundance: once
v_gene: TRBV5-1
d_gene: TRBD2
CDR3nt: TGCGCCAGCAGCTACGGGACTAGCGGGACCTACAATGAGCAGTTCTTC
CDR3aa: CASSYGTSGTYNEQFF

j_gene: TRBJ2-7
abundance: few
v_gene: TRBV29-1
d_gene: .
CDR3nt: TGCAGCGTTGTAGGGAGGCACGAGCAGTACTTC
CDR3aa: CSVVGRHEQYF

j_gene: TRBJ2-5
abundance: few
v_gene: TRBV29-1
d_gene: .
CDR3nt: TGCAGCGTTGATACTAGGGGGTACCAAGAGACCCAGTACTTC
CDR3aa: CSVDTRGYQETQYF

j_gene: TRBJ1-6
abundance: many
v_gene: TRBV3-1
d_gene: .
CDR3nt: TGTGCCAGCAGCCAAGGGTTTGGACAGAGCTCACCCCTCCACTTT
CDR3aa: CASSQGFGQSSPLHF

j_gene: TRBJ2-7
abundance: .
v_gene: TRBV18
d_gene: .
CDR3nt: TGTGCCAGCTCACCACCGGGACACCCGATTTCCTACGAGCAGTACTTC
CDR3aa: CASSPPGHPISYEQYF

j_gene: TRBJ2-7
abundance: medium-sized
v_gene: TRBV7-8
d_gene: .
CDR3nt: TGTGCCAGCAGCTTGGAGACAGCCAACGAGCAGTACTTC
CDR3aa: CASSLETANEQYF

j_gene: TRBJ1-1
abundance: many
v_gene: TRBV6-5
d_gene: .
CDR3nt: TGTGCCAGCAGTTACCGGGGGCAAGGCACTGAAGCTTTCTTT
CDR3aa: CASSYRGQGTEAFF

j_gene: TRBJ2-3
abundance: .
v_gene: TRBV28
d_gene: TRBD1
CDR3nt: TGTGCCAGCAGCCGGGACAGGCCCACAGATACGCAGTATTTT
CDR3aa: CASSRDRPTDTQYF

j_gene: TRBJ1-1
abundance: .
v_gene: TRBV6-5
d_gene: .
CDR3nt: TGTGCCAGCAGTTACCAGGGTACTGGTGAAGCTTTCTTT
CDR3aa: CASSYQGTGEAFF

j_gene: TRBJ1-5
abundance: many
v_gene: TRBV18
d_gene: .
CDR3nt: TGTGCCAGCTCGCAGGGCGCGGGAGGCAATCAGCCCCAGCATTTT
CDR3aa: CASSQGAGGNQPQHF

j_gene: TRBJ2-1
abundance: .
v_gene: TRBV7-9
d_gene: .
CDR3nt: TGTGCCAGCAGCTTAACGGGGGCAGGAGTCGTCGATGAGCAGTTCTTC
CDR3aa: CASSLTGAGVVDEQFF

j_gene: TRBJ1-2
abundance: medium-sized
v_gene: TRBV6-1
d_gene: .
CDR3nt: TGTGCCAGCAGTGAAGCCGGGAGGGGATTCGGCTACACCTTC
CDR3aa: CASSEAGRGFGYTF

j_gene: TRBJ1-2
abundance: medium-sized
v_gene: TRBV29-1
d_gene: .
CDR3nt: TGCAGCGTTGAAGACGGGAGGGGTCGGGGCTACACCTTC
CDR3aa: CSVEDGRGRGYTF

j_gene: TRBJ1-2
abundance: medium-sized
v_gene: TRBV29-1
d_gene: TRBD1
CDR3nt: TGCAGCGTGACAGGGTTAATGAGTGGCTACACCTTC
CDR3aa: CSVTGLMSGYTF

j_gene: TRBJ2-5
abundance: .
v_gene: TRBV3-1
d_gene: .
CDR3nt: TGTGCCAGCAGCACGGGACTCCGAAAGGCCCAGTACTTC
CDR3aa: CASSTGLRKAQYF

j_gene: TRBJ2-5
abundance: few
v_gene: TRBV29-1
d_gene: TRBD1
CDR3nt: TGCAGCGTTGTTGAGACAGGGCGAGAGACCCAGTACTTC
CDR3aa: CSVVETGRETQYF

j_gene: TRBJ2-1
abundance: few
v_gene: TRBV12-3/TRBV12-4
d_gene: .
CDR3nt: TGTGCCAGCAGTTTAACGGGGCCGGGGGAGCAGTTCTTC
CDR3aa: CASSLTGPGEQFF

j_gene: TRBJ1-1
abundance: few
v_gene: TRBV7-2
d_gene: .
CDR3nt: TGTGCCAGCAGCTTCGCAGGCCCCGACACTGAAGCTTTCTTT
CDR3aa: CASSFAGPDTEAFF